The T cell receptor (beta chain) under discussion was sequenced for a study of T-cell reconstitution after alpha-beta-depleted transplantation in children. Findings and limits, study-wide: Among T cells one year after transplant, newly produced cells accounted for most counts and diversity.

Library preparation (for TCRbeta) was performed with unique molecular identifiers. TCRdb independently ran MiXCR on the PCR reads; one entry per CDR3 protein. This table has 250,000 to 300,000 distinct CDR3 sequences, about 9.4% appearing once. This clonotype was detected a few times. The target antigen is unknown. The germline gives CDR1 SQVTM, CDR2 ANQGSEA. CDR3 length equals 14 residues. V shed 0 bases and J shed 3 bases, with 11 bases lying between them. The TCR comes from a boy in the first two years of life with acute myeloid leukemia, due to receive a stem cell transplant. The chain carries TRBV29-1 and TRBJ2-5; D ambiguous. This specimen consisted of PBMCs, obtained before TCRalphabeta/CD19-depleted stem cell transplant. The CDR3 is CSVEDRGPKETQYF. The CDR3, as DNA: TGCAGCGTTGAAGATCGCGGACCAAAAGAGACCCAGTACTTC. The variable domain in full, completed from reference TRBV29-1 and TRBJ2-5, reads SAVISQKPSRDICQRGTSLTIQCQVDSQVTMMFWYRQQPGQSLTLIATANQGSEATYESGFVIDKFPISRPNLTFSTLTVSNMSPEDSSIYLCSVEDRGPKETQYFGPGTRLLVL.